Presented here are 30 T cell receptor beta chains from one specimen sequenced in a study of blood T cell repertoires in COVID-19. Produced via immunoSEQ multiplex PCR; TCRdb's table is partial and in-frame only. The repertoire has approximately 70,000 clones, approximately 90% of them found once; the top ten carry approximately 2.8%. The sequenced sample was peripheral blood. All receptors derive from a man aged 45-65 years with COVID-19, enrolled during active disease.

This chain connects TRBV5-1 to TRBJ2-5; D uncertain. This CDR3 has 11 amino acids. Germline assignment: CDR1 SGHRS and CDR2 YFSETQ. Trimming took 4 bases from V and 2 from J, leaving 3 bases between them. In DNA form, the CDR3 reads TGCGCCAGCAGCATACAAGAGACCCAGTACTTC. It encodes CASSIQETQYF.

This chain links TRBV30 with TRBJ2-3; 8 bases are a match to TRBD2. The CDR3 consists of 16 residues. Germline CDR1 is GTSNPN and CDR2 is SVGIG (reference sequence). J gave up 2 bases and V 0 bases, and 7 bases lay outside the gene matches. The CDR3 DNA follows: TGTGCCTGGAGTGTACGAGGCGGGAGGATCACAGATACGCAGTATTTT. As protein: CAWSVRGGRITDTQYF.

The chain employs TRBV19 and TRBJ2-2; TRBD1 aligns across 9 bases. Trimming at V came to 6 bases and at J to 5 bases, leaving 7 bases not matched to a gene. The germline V gene has CDR1 LNHDA and CDR2 SQIVND (reference sequence). This CDR3 has 15 residues. This CDR3 is CASRPDRGITGELFF. The CDR3 DNA reads as TGTGCCAGTAGACCCGACAGGGGGATAACCGGGGAGCTGTTTTTT.

CDR3 loop: CASSYSLGQGSYEQYF. The CDR3 nucleotides are TGTGCCAGCAGTTACTCTCTAGGACAGGGCTCCTACGAGCAGTACTTC. This chain connects TRBV6-5 to TRBJ2-7; 8 nucleotides agree with TRBD1. V shed 0 bases and J 0 bases; nucleotides not matched to a gene: 4. The CDR3 runs to 16 residues. Looked up from germline, CDR1 is MNHEY and CDR2 is SVGAGI.

J is TRBJ2-2 and V is TRBV7-7; TRBD2 aligns across 10 bases. The CDR3 totals 16 residues. J was trimmed by 4 bases and V by 1 base; bases with no gene match: 3. From germline, CDR1 is SSHAT and CDR2 FNYEAQ (reference sequence). The CDR3 protein is CASSLGGTSATGELFF. The CDR3 DNA sequence: TGTGCCAGCAGCTTAGGTGGGACTAGCGCCACCGGGGAGCTGTTTTTT.

This chain links TRBV6-1 with TRBJ2-3; 8 nucleotides match TRBD1. Germline assignment: CDR1 MNHNS and CDR2 SASEGT. This CDR3 spans 16 amino acids. The V gene end was trimmed by 4 bases and the J gene end by 3 bases; junction bases not matched to a gene: 9. The CDR3 DNA reads TGTGCCAGCAGTGGTATACAGGGGGTCGGGACAGATACGCAGTATTTT. Protein: CASSGIQGVGTDTQYF.

The CDR3: CASSPATGDSYEQYF. CDR3 coding DNA: TGTGCCAGCAGCCCAGCGACAGGAGATTCCTACGAGCAGTACTTC. V and J are TRBV5-4 and TRBJ2-7; a possible D gene is TRBD1 (6 bases). Trimming removed 4 bases at V and 1 base at J, with 15 bases between. The CDR3 is made up of 15 amino acids. CDR1 and CDR2 from the germline V gene are SGHNT and YYREEE (reference sequence).

For this clone: Additional DNA sequences in this sample encode the identical CDR3. The chain combines TRBV3-1 (or the pseudogene TRBV3-2) with TRBJ2-3; 7 positions match TRBD2. This CDR3 spans 15 amino acids. Germline V gene lookup returns CDR1 LGHDT and CDR2 YNNKEL (reference sequence). Unmatched junction bases numbered 5, after V lost 2 bases and J lost 3 bases. CDR3 sequence reads: CASSQTGAGTDTQYF. Written as DNA, the CDR3 is TGTGCCAGCAGCCAAACGGGAGCGGGAACAGATACGCAGTATTTT.

V is TRBV9 and J is TRBJ1-1; 7 bases agree with TRBD1. V dropped 0 bases and J dropped 1; count of bases not matched to a gene: 6. The length of the CDR3 is 16 residues. CDR1 is SGDLS, CDR2 YYNGEE, per germline. The CDR3: CASSVGHRGGNTEAFF. DNA for the CDR3: TGTGCCAGCAGCGTAGGTCACAGGGGTGGGAACACTGAAGCTTTCTTT.

This rearrangement joins TRBV5-1 to TRBJ2-5; 10 bases match TRBD2. V shed 0 bases and J 4 bases; nucleotides not matched to a gene: 6. CDR1 is SGHRS, CDR2 YFSETQ, per germline. The CDR3 contains 16 residues. The CDR3 nucleotides read TGCGCCAGCAGCTTGGCAACTAGCGGGAAAGGAGAGACCCAGTACTTC. Its translation is CASSLATSGKGETQYF. Full variable domain (missing parts from reference TRBV5-1 and TRBJ2-5): KAGVTQTPRYLIKTRGQQVTLSCSPISGHRSVSWYQQTPGQGLQFLFEYFSETQRNKGNFPGRFSGRQFSNSRSEMNVSTLELGDSALYLCASSLATSGKGETQYFGPGTRLLVL.

This rearrangement joins TRBV9 to TRBJ2-3; 10 nucleotides match TRBD1. CDR3 size: 15 residues. Germline CDR1 SGDLS, CDR2 YYNGEE. V gave up 2 bases and J gave up 1 base; unmatched junction bases: 1. As DNA, the CDR3 is TGTGCCAGCAGCGTTGGGACAGGGGGCACAGATACGCAGTATTTT. Amino acids: CASSVGTGGTDTQYF.

The chain couples TRBV6-2 or TRBV6-3 to TRBJ2-7; TRBD1 matches at 7 bases. The germline gives CDR1 MNHEY, CDR2 SVGEGT. With V trimmed by 6 bases and J by 0 bases, 8 bases remained unmatched. This CDR3 contains 15 residues. The CDR3 region has the DNA TGTGCCAGCAGCCCACAGGGGTCCGGCTCCTACGAGCAGTACTTC. This encodes CASSPQGSGSYEQYF.

The chain is built from TRBV18 and TRBJ2-1; a weak D match, TRBD2 (5 bases). There are 14 residues in the CDR3. Per the germline V gene, CDR1 is KGHSH and CDR2 is LQKENI. Trimming left V 2 bases short and J 3 bases short, with 8 bases between. The CDR3 loop reads CASSPARDYNEQFF. The CDR3, as DNA: TGTGCCAGCTCACCAGCACGGGACTACAATGAGCAGTTCTTC. Complete variable domain (other parts from reference TRBV18 and TRBJ2-1): NAGVMQNPRHLVRRRGQEARLRCSPMKGHSHVYWYRQLPEEGLKFMVYLQKENIIDESGMPKERFSAEFPKEGPSILRIQQVVRGDSAAYFCASSPARDYNEQFFGPGTRLTVL.

The rearrangement links TRBV3-1 (or the pseudogene TRBV3-2) to TRBJ2-1; D gene uncertain. The CDR3 runs to 16 residues. The germline CDR1 and CDR2 sequences are LGHDT and YNNKEL (reference sequence). V lost 0 bases, J lost 2 bases, and 11 bases lay in between. Here the CDR3 reads CASSQDPALAYNEQFF. CDR3 coding DNA: TGTGCCAGCAGCCAAGATCCGGCGCTAGCCTACAATGAGCAGTTCTTC.

The CDR3 sequence: CASSLDIYMGGYTF. In nucleotides, the CDR3 is TGTGCCAGCAGCCTGGACATCTACATGGGCGGCTACACCTTC. The chain is built from TRBV5-6 and TRBJ1-2, with a tentative D call TRBD1 (5 bases). The length of the CDR3 is 14 residues. The V end was cut by 4 bases, the J end by 8 bases, with 18 bases between. The germline V gene has CDR1 SGHDT and CDR2 YYEEEE.

The J gene is TRBJ1-2, the V gene TRBV2; D remains unclear. V gave up 2 bases and J gave up 8 bases, with 9 bases separating them. From germline, CDR1 is SNHLY and CDR2 FYNNEI. The CDR3 covers 12 residues. In DNA, the CDR3 is TGTGCCAGCAGTGAATCAACGGAGGGCTACACCTTC. It specifies CASSESTEGYTF.

The chain has TRBV12-3 or TRBV12-4 and TRBJ2-7; no firm D call. Between the trimmed V and J ends, which lost 3 bases and 7 bases, there was a span of 10 bases. CDR3 length: 12 amino acids. CDR3 DNA sequence: TGTGCCAGCAGTTTGGGCCCCCTTGAGCAGTACGTC. It yields the protein CASSLGPLEQYV.

This chain links TRBV5-1 with TRBJ2-5; tentatively, D is TRBD2 (6 bases). The CDR3 runs 12 residues. Trimming left V 3 bases short and J 5 bases short, with 8 bases between. Looked up from germline, CDR1 is SGHRS and CDR2 is YFSETQ. The CDR3 nucleotides are TGCGCCAGCAGCTCTGGAGGGGAGACCCAGTACTTC. Translation gives CASSSGGETQYF.

This chain uses TRBV14 with TRBJ2-7; no clear D. Per the germline V gene, CDR1 is SGHDN and CDR2 is FVKESK. V was cut by 3 bases and J by 3 bases, with 9 bases left in between. The CDR3 runs 13 residues. For the CDR3, the DNA is TGTGCCAGCAGCCAGATCCGAGGCTACGAGCAGTACTTC. It translates to CASSQIRGYEQYF. Using reference TRBV14 and TRBJ2-7 for the parts outside the CDR3, the full variable domain is EAGVTQFPSHSVIEKGQTVTLRCDPISGHDNLYWYRRVMGKEIKFLLHFVKESKQDESGMPNNRFLAERTGGTYSTLKVQPAELEDSGVYFCASSQIRGYEQYFGPGTRLTVT.

J is TRBJ2-1 and V is TRBV5-4, with D possibly TRBD2 on 6 matching bases. The CDR3 has 15 residues. Trimming shortened V by 4 bases and J by 4 bases, and 15 bases separated the two germline ends. The germline V gene has CDR1 SGHNT and CDR2 YYREEE (reference sequence). CDR3 coding DNA: TGTGCCAGCAGCGCTAGCCGGGAGAGGTACAATGAGCAGTTCTTC. This encodes CASSASRERYNEQFF. Variable domain in full (rest from reference TRBV5-4 and TRBJ2-1): ETGVTQSPTHLIKTRGQQVTLRCSSQSGHNTVSWYQQALGQGPQFIFQYYREEENGRGNFPPRFSGLQFPNYSSELNVNALELDDSALYLCASSASRERYNEQFFGPGTRLTVL.

The chain uses TRBV11-2 and TRBJ1-3, with 7 nucleotides matching TRBD1. CDR3 size: 16 residues. After removal of 5 bases from V and 4 bases from J, the junction contained 11 bases not matched to a gene. Germline V gene data show CDR1 as SGHAT and CDR2 as FQNNGV. This CDR3 reads CASSAQTGARGNTIYF. CDR3 bases: TGTGCCAGCAGCGCCCAAACAGGGGCGAGAGGAAACACCATATATTTT. Complete variable domain (other parts from reference TRBV11-2 and TRBJ1-3): EAGVAQSPRYKIIEKRQSVAFWCNPISGHATLYWYQQILGQGPKLLIQFQNNGVVDDSQLPKDRFSAERLKGVDSTLKIQPAKLEDSAVYLCASSAQTGARGNTIYFGEGSWLTVV.

CDR3 bases: TGTGCCAGCAGTTTTGGGACAGGGAAAGCCAAAAACATTCAGTACTTC. Amino acids: CASSFGTGKAKNIQYF. The chain uses TRBV28 and TRBJ2-4; 9 bases are a match to TRBD1. Germline values: CDR1 MDHEN, CDR2 SYDVKM. V lost 3 bases to trimming and J lost 0 bases; unmatched junction nucleotides: 3. The CDR3 sequence is 16 residues long.

Written as DNA, the CDR3 is TGTGCCAGCAGCCAAGGAAACTACTACGAGCAGTACGTC. It specifies CASSQGNYYEQYV. The chain joins TRBV14 to TRBJ2-7, with unresolved D. The CDR3 extends over 13 amino acids. Germline V CDR1 and CDR2: SGHDN, FVKESK. Trimming stripped 1 base from V and 3 bases from J, with 7 bases between.

This clone was recorded once. The rearrangement joins TRBV7-2 to TRBJ2-5; the D gene is possibly TRBD2 (5 bases). Germline-derived CDR1 and CDR2 are SGHTA and FQGNSA. The V gene lost 6 bases and the J gene lost 3 bases, with 11 bases spanning the gap. The CDR3 consists of 13 residues. CDR3 loop: CASRQDGEETQYF. In DNA, the CDR3 is TGTGCCAGCAGGCAGGACGGGGAAGAGACCCAGTACTTC. Filled out from reference TRBV7-2 and TRBJ2-5, the complete variable domain reads GAGVSQSPSNKVTEKGKDVELRCDPISGHTALYWYRQSLGQGLEFLIYFQGNSAPDKSGLPSDRFSAERTGGSVSTLTIQRTQQEDSAVYLCASRQDGEETQYFGPGTRLLVL.

This chain connects TRBV7-2 to TRBJ2-7; 8 bases match TRBD2. CDR1 and CDR2 (germline): SGHTA, FQGNSA. The CDR3 is 13 residues long. Trimming at V came to 3 bases and at J to 7 bases, leaving 5 bases not matched to a gene. The CDR3 loop is CASSLGAGVEQYF. CDR3 sequence (DNA): TGTGCCAGCAGCTTGGGAGCGGGAGTTGAGCAGTACTTC.

The rearrangement uses TRBV6-5 and TRBJ2-1; TRBD1 aligns across 9 bases. The CDR3 extends over 14 amino acids. CDR1 is MNHEY and CDR2 is SVGAGI in the germline V gene. The junction had 4 bases not matched to a gene; V was cut back by 8 bases and J by 2 bases. CDR3 bases: TGTGCCAGCCGGGACAGGGCAACCTACAATGAGCAGTTCTTC. Its translation is CASRDRATYNEQFF.

V is TRBV7-3 and J is TRBJ2-2, with 8 bases aligning to TRBD2. CDR1 is SGHTA, CDR2 FQGTGA, per germline. The CDR3 extends over 14 amino acids. The V and J ends lost 6 bases and 4 bases, in that order; junction bases with no gene match: 4. The CDR3 coding sequence is TGTGCCAGCAGTAACAGCGGGAGCACCGGGGAGCTGTTTTTT. Amino acids: CASSNSGSTGELFF.

The chain joins TRBV9 to TRBJ2-1; a weak D match, TRBD2 (6 bases). CDR1 SGDLS and CDR2 YYNGEE come from the germline V gene. The CDR3 sequence is 13 residues long. V was pared by 0 bases and J by 9 bases, with 10 bases between. CDR3: CASSVGAGSEQFF. CDR3 nucleotides: TGTGCCAGCAGCGTAGGTGCCGGGAGTGAGCAGTTCTTC.

This clone appeared once. The rearrangement links TRBV5-1 to TRBJ2-1, with 11 bases matching TRBD2. With 2 bases clipped from V and 3 bases from J, the junction kept 1 base outside the gene matches. Germline CDR1 SGHRS, CDR2 YFSETQ. The length of the CDR3 is 15 residues. The CDR3 coding sequence is TGCGCCAGCAGCTTTACTAGCGGGAGCTACAATGAGCAGTTCTTC. Translation gives CASSFTSGSYNEQFF.

The rearrangement joins TRBV5-1 to TRBJ2-3; D ambiguous. In germline, CDR1 is SGHRS, CDR2 YFSETQ. V was shortened by 3 bases and J by 0 bases, with 17 bases between the two germline ends. This CDR3 has 17 amino acids. The DNA of the CDR3 is TGCGCCAGCAGCTCGAGTAGGCAGGCGCCTAGCACAGATACGCAGTATTTT. This encodes CASSSSRQAPSTDTQYF.